Sequencing of this TCR beta chain was carried out in a study of T cells in Graves' hyperthyroidism and ophthalmopathy (dated by TCRdb to between 2017 and 2020). With regard to the full study: Peripheral blood samples were taken at the time of initial diagnosis, prior to any treatment. TCR Vbeta CDR3 sequencing of some 140 peripheral blood samples (over 40 ophthalmopathy, about 74 hyperthyroidism and approximately 17 progressor patients) is reported in the paper. Following sampling, methimazole starting at 30 mg daily was given to hyperthyroidism patients, and high-dose intravenous methylprednisolone was given to ophthalmopathy patients. Thyroid tissue and blood T-cell repertoires from several Graves' hyperthyroidism patients were also compared in the study. The 100 discovery patients were divided at random into training and test sets in a 7:3 ratio. To identify TCR V-J signatures that set the groups apart, the researchers used a discovery cohort of about a hundred patients, made up of roughly 45 with Graves' ophthalmopathy and about 60 with stable Graves' hyperthyroidism. An independent validation cohort of under 20 hyperthyroidism patients and 17 patients who later progressed to ophthalmopathy tested prospective prediction of ophthalmopathy. Beyond this particular receptor, the publication reports: In validation, the model predicted progression to ophthalmopathy a median of about 6 months before onset, with about 70% sensitivity and 72.22% specificity. Sample size was not statistically predetermined, and investigators were not blinded to group allocation. Ophthalmopathy was separated from stable hyperthyroidism by a 13 V-J signature model, with 87.88% sensitivity and about 81% specificity obtained in cross-validation and 80%/75% obtained in testing. Blood samples also contained most of the expanded thyroid clonotypes (frequency above 0.001), which suggests that blood repertoires may reflect thyroid immune responses.

CDR3 length: 15 amino acids, cysteine to phenylalanine. The read is trimmed to its CDR3 DNA, 45 bases read in frame from base 1. At the junction V is shortened by 2 bases and J by 3 bases, with 11 bases in between. CDR1 and CDR2 (MDHEN, SYDVKM) derive from the germline V gene. This clonotype was picked up many times. The specificity of this receptor is unknown. Base-call qualities are not available, and no considerably larger clone is one nucleotide away. Ophthalmopathy patients had moderately to severely active disease, Clinical Activity Score of at least 3, NOSPECS grade of at least 4, and duration under 3 months. The study excluded patients with uncontrolled infections, other autoimmune diseases, pregnancy or lactation. Clinical symptoms, serum thyroxine and TRAb, thyroid ultrasound, and orbital computed tomography formed the basis for the diagnoses. Ficoll-Paque density gradient centrifugation was used to isolate PBMCs from about 10 ml of fresh peripheral blood. Total RNA was extracted using Trizol reagent, and RNA quality was assessed on an Agilent 2100 Bioanalyzer.

Amplification of TCR beta CDR3 regions was carried out from RNA transcripts. A first-round RT-PCR of the TCR CDR3 used the HTBI primer set with the Qiagen OneStep RT-PCR kit. The libraries were constructed in a second round of multiplex PCR and then size-selected and purified. Libraries were sequenced paired-end with 100 bp reads on an Illumina HiSeq2000. Per the authors' processing: SOAPnuke was used to process the raw data, throwing out any read that contained adapters or uncalled bases, had a mean Phred below 15, or lacked an exact constant-primer or identifier match. COPE v1.2.5 was used to merge the high-quality paired reads, and each unique nucleotide sequence was defined as a clonotype. MiTCR v1.1 was used to align clonotypes to the IMGT TRBV, TRBD and TRBJ reference segments. The analysis was restricted to V-J combinations with a frequency above 0.0001, which together covered about 99% of the repertoires. A TCS score was defined as the ratio of F50 (clonal expansion) to E x V (chaos), with BLOSUM62-based TCRdist applied between CDR3 peptides within each V-J. Welch's t-statistics and random forest reduced 514 V-J features to 13, which were used in a naive Bayes classifier (R e1071). TCRdb handled the public reads itself, with Q25 trimming in fastp and clone calling in MiXCR, and kept productive beta chains. Rows are unified per CDR3 protein, each entry keeping the most common DNA and genes. The V and J calls here are based on TCRdb, not the publication. For this sample there are about 350,000 distinct CDR3 sequences; 12% to 15% appear just once. Around 20% of the sample is held by the ten biggest clonotypes.

Sequenced sample: blood. The chain joins TRBV28 to TRBJ1-5, with the D gene not confidently named. This sequence was found in a woman in her fifties or sixties with Graves' ophthalmopathy. For the CDR3, the sequence is CASSLRVQFNQPQHF. The DNA sequence is as follows: TGTGCCAGCAGTTTAAGGGTTCAGTTCAATCAGCCCCAGCATTTT. The CDR3, completed at both ends by the reference TRBV28 and TRBJ1-5 genes, gives the full variable domain DVKVTQSSRYLVKRTGEKVFLECVQDMDHENMFWYRQDPGLGLRLIYFSYDVKMKEKGDIPEGYSVSREKKERFSLILESASTNQTSMYLCASSLRVQFNQPQHFGDGTRLSIL.